What follows is one T cell receptor (beta chain) and its context. What it binds is not known. The data stem from a study of PD-L1 blockade in urothelial cancer. About the research overall: Patients took up atezolizumab at some point between 2014 and 2015 at 1,200 mg intravenously every 3 weeks. Analyzed time points were 3 weeks (second dose) and 6 weeks after therapy began. Study-wide results and limits: Improved survival was predicted by pretreatment blood TCR clonality below the median.

The sample's time point: pretreatment peripheral blood. Anywhere from 1 to 8 samples came from each patient, spanning pretreatment and on-treatment. Profiled with immunoSEQ multiplex PCR; TCRdb holds only in-frame clones, not every one. This sample has under 100,000 clones, with almost 90% found just once. With V trimmed by 10 bases and J by 4 bases, 16 bases remained unmatched. Germline assignment: CDR1 ENHRY and CDR2 SYGVKD. This CDR3 spans 16 amino acids. This receptor was taken from a man in his fifties or sixties with urothelial cancer. This sample comprised PBMCs, obtained around atezolizumab (anti-PD-L1) treatment. The V and J genes are TRBV10-3 and TRBJ2-7; TRBD1 agrees at 10 bases. CDR3 DNA sequence: TGTGCCAGATGGACAGGGGGGGCTAGCGGGCGTTACGAGCAGTACTTC. This codes for CARWTGGASGRYEQYF.